This T cell receptor (beta chain) was captured in a study of monozygotic twins with inflammatory bowel disease. Whole-study results and caveats: Twin pairs that were concordant did not differ from discordant pairs in repertoire similarity, possibly from limited power. Using the inverse Simpson index, IBD patients had lower TCRbeta diversity than healthy co-twins.

The UMIs contained a 6-nucleotide sample barcode. They were added by template switching during cDNA synthesis. The cDNA of both the TCRalpha and TCRbeta chains was subjected to two nested PCRs of about 16 and 10 cycles. TCRdb re-called the 5' RACE reads and gives one entry per CDR3 protein, without DNA. Here the sample table reports under 200,000 distinct CDR3 sequences. This clonotype is classed as large (0.1 to 1%) by frequency. Its cognate antigen is unknown. CDR1 MDHEN and CDR2 SYDVKM come from the germline V gene. The CDR3 extends over 13 amino acids. The sequenced sample was blood. The rearrangement uses TRBV28 and TRBJ1-4; absent DNA, TCRdb's TRBD1 call cannot be checked. The clonotype was recovered from a human donor with ulcerative colitis or Crohn's disease, or a healthy co-twin of an affected twin (not recorded which). CDR3: CASSFGQAEKLFF.